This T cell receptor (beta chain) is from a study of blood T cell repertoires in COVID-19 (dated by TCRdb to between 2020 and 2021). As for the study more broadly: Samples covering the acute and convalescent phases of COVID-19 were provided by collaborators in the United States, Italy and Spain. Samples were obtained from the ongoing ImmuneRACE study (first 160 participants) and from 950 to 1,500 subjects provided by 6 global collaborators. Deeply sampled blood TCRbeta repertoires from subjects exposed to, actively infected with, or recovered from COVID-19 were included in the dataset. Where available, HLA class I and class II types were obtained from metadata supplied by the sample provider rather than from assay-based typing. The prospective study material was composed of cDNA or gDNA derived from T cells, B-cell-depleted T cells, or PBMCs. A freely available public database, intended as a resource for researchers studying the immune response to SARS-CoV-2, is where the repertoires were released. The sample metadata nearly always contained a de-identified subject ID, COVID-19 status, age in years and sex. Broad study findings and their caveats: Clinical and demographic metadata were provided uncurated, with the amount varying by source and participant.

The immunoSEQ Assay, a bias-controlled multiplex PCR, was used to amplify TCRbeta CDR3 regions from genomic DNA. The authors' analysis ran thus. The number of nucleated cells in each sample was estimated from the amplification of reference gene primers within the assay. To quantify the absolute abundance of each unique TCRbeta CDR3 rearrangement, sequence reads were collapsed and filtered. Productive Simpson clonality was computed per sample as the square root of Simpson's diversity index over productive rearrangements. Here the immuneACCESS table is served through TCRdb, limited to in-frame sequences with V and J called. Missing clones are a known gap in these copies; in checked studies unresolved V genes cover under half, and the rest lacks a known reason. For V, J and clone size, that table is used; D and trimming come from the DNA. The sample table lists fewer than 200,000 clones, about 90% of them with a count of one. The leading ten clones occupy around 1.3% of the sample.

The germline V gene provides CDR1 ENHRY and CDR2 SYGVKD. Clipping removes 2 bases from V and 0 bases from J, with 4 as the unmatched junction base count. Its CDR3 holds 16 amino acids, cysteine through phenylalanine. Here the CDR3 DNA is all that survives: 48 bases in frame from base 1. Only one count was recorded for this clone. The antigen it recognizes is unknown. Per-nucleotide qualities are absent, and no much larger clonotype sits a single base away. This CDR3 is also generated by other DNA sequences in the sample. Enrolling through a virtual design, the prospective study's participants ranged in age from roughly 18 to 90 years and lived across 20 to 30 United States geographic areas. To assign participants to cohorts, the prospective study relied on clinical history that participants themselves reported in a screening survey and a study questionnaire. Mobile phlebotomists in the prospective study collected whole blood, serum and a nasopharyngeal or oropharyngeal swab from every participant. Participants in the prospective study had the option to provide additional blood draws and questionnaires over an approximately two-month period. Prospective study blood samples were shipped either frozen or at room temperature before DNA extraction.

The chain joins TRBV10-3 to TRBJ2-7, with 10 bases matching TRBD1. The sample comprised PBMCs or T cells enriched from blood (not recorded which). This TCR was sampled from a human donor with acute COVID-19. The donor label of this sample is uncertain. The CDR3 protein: CAISEPRDRGSYEQYF. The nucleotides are TGTGCCATCAGTGAGCCCCGGGACAGGGGCTCCTACGAGCAGTACTTC.